This is a list of T cell receptor beta chains from one sample in a study of blood T cell repertoires in COVID-19. Only in-frame clones appear in the TCRdb table, and some are missing; sequencing was by immunoSEQ multiplex PCR. Among about 270,000 clones listed, about 88% were seen once. Sequencing was done on a sample of PBMCs or T cells enriched from blood (not recorded which). The source is a woman in her forties or fifties who had recovered from COVID-19. Each CDR3 is given without its conserved first and last residue.

>TRBJ1-6|TRBV27
ASSFFQGNSPLH
>TRBJ1-5|TRBV2
ASSGDRVDDQPQH
>TRBJ1-2|TRBV7-9
ASSSGEWNGYT
>TRBJ1-3|TRBV27
ASSSLPRTGLRNTIY
>TRBJ1-1|TRBV28
ASSPVDTEAF
>TRBJ1-2|TRBV24-1
ATSRGQNYGYT
>TRBJ1-4|TRBV3-1/TRBV3-2
ASSQEIIGVVKKLF
>TRBJ2-1|TRBV19
ASSIERRTERYNEQF
>TRBJ2-4|TRBV19
ASGQASGSHRAKNIQY
>TRBJ2-5|TRBV27
ASSLEFRRRGETQY
>TRBJ2-1|TRBV5-4
ASSLGQGEGSSYNEQF
>TRBJ2-3|TRBV11-3
ASSLRTSGVTDTQY
>TRBJ1-3|TRBV28
ASSLLQGNTIY
>TRBJ1-2|TRBV3-1/TRBV3-2
ASSVSRGTYGYT
>TRBJ2-7|TRBV5-1
ASTLLAGAFTEQY
>TRBJ1-6|TRBV7-9
ASSPPTSPLH
>TRBJ2-7|TRBV29-1
SVDRTSGGEQY
>TRBJ2-6|TRBV2
ASRGGKSSGANVLT
>TRBJ2-7|TRBV5-5
ASSVGLAGPYEQY
>TRBJ2-1|TRBV5-1
ASSPSGSHNEQF
>TRBJ2-5|TRBV6-2/TRBV6-3
ASSYSSGRGETQY
>TRBJ2-5|TRBV3-1/TRBV3-2
ASSQRDFWTQY
>TRBJ1-6|TRBV4-3
ASSQARVGSPLH
>TRBJ2-7|TRBV4-1
ASRLSGSSYEQY
>TRBJ2-4|TRBV11-2
ASSPAGAKNIQY
>TRBJ1-2|TRBV28
ASKTGGGNYGYT
>TRBJ2-5|TRBV19
ASSILAGETQY
>TRBJ2-5|TRBV19
ASSPANTGAETQY
>TRBJ2-5|TRBV7-3
ASSLLPQETQY
>TRBJ1-3|TRBV9
ASSARQDLDYSGNTIY
>TRBJ1-2|TRBV19
ASSIQGRDYGYT
>TRBJ2-1|TRBV4-3
ASSQGGFYEQF
>TRBJ2-3|TRBV5-6
ASINSGSGVTDTQY
>TRBJ1-5|TRBV7-2
ASSGTGGNQPQH
>TRBJ1-5|TRBV6-2/TRBV6-3
ASSYADSNQPQH
>TRBJ2-3|TRBV11-2
ASSPLSSSGGGYTQY
>TRBJ2-3|TRBV6-5
ASSSTGGTDTQY
>TRBJ1-1|TRBV4-2
ASSQDPAGRMNTEAF
>TRBJ2-2|TRBV2
ASILGQGFSGELF
>TRBJ2-7|TRBV4-2
ASSQSTSGYEQY
>TRBJ2-1|TRBV6-2/TRBV6-3
ASSRGSTYNEQF
>TRBJ1-4|TRBV9
ASSAGMANEKLF
>TRBJ2-1|TRBV28
ASSFWTSDSYNEQF
>TRBJ1-1|TRBV5-8
ASSSGQGALTEAF
>TRBJ2-7|TRBV3-1/TRBV3-2
ASSQPGLAGQEAFEQY
>TRBJ2-2|TRBV19
ASRGHPPTGAGELF
>TRBJ2-2|TRBV10-3
AIRTGGHTGELF
>TRBJ1-6|TRBV28
ASSFTRIAAPLH
>TRBJ2-1|TRBV4-2
ASSQDLVASNEQF
>TRBJ2-6|TRBV5-5
ASSSSGGTGANVLT
>TRBJ2-1|TRBV6-1
ASSEPIWGGSYNEQF
>TRBJ1-4|TRBV30
AWSWAFATNEKLF
>TRBJ1-2|TRBV29-1
SVGEQGLNYGYT
>TRBJ2-5|TRBV9
ASSVGSPPGYQETQY